This passage covers 13 T cell receptor beta chains from one sample sequenced in a study of CD8 T cells in Susac syndrome. Reverse transcription of roughly 0.5 to 1 ug RNA used random hexamers. TCRdb re-analysed the immunoSEQ multiplex PCR reads in MiXCR, keeping a single row per CDR3 protein. The sample has more than 150,000 distinct CDR3 sequences; roughly 95% are singletons. Source material: CD8+ T cells from PBMCs. Receptor source: a human donor with multiple sclerosis.

The chain uses TRBV29-1 and TRBJ1-3; D gene uncertain. Germline V gives CDR1 SQVTM, CDR2 ANQGSEA. The CDR3 runs 13 residues. V lost 2 bases and J lost 1, with 6 bases in between. This CDR3 is CSVERGSGNTIYF. The CDR3 DNA follows: TGCAGCGTTGAACGGGGATCTGGAAACACCATATATTTT.

This clonotype has a single count. The V call is TRBV21-1, the J call TRBJ2-1; TRBD2, the table's D call, lacks a check against the DNA. TRBV21-1 is tagged as a pseudogene. The CDR3 has 12 amino acids. The CDR3 nucleotides read TGTGCCAGCAGAGCGGGAGACAATGAGCAGTTCTTC. It is translated as CASRAGDNEQFF.

This sequence joins TRBV4-1 and TRBJ2-1; perhaps TRBD2 as D (5 bases). In germline, CDR1 is MGHRA, CDR2 YSYEKL. Trimming took off 4 bases at V and 8 bases at J, with 18 bases between the two ends. The CDR3 sequence is 15 residues long. CDR3 region: CASSLRGSPTDEQFF. The CDR3 DNA is TGCGCCAGCAGCCTCCGGGGATCGCCCACAGATGAGCAGTTCTTC.

The genes are TRBV25-1 and TRBJ2-3, with D perhaps given as TRBD1 or TRBD2 (7 bases each). From germline, CDR1 is MGHDK and CDR2 SYGVNS. The CDR3 consists of 12 residues. Between the trimmed V and J ends, which lost 10 bases and 7 bases, there was a span of 15 bases. CDR3 bases: TGTGCCACCCAGGGGGGGGTTAATACGCAGTATTTT. This sequence encodes CATQGGVNTQYF.

V is TRBV28 and J is TRBJ2-7, with D tentatively TRBD1 (6 bases). CDR3 length equals 14 residues. The germline V and J ends were trimmed by 5 bases and 3 bases, with 14 bases remaining between them. Germline V CDR1 and CDR2: MDHEN, SYDVKM. The CDR3 DNA follows: TGTGCCAGCAGTACAGACAGGTTTAACTACGAGCAGTACGTC. As protein: CASSTDRFNYEQYV.

This chain links TRBV2 with TRBJ2-7; 7 positions agree with TRBD1. Germline loops: CDR1 SNHLY, CDR2 FYNNEI. V dropped 10 bases and J dropped 0; count of bases not matched to a gene: 3. This CDR3 contains 12 residues. CDR3 region: CANRDSSYEQYF. CDR3 DNA: TGTGCCAACCGGGACAGCTCCTACGAGCAGTACTTC.

This clonotype was observed a single time. The V call is TRBV29-1, the J call TRBJ2-7; 7 nucleotides agree with TRBD2. The CDR3 runs 12 residues. V lost 7 bases to trimming and J lost 2 bases; unmatched junction nucleotides: 5. Germline V CDR1 and CDR2: SQVTM, ANQGSEA. CDR3: CSAKRETYEQYF. CDR3 in DNA: TGCAGCGCTAAGCGGGAAACCTACGAGCAGTACTTC.

The chain links TRBV29-1 to TRBJ2-7; 10 positions agree with TRBD1. The junction had 2 bases not matched to a gene; V was cut back by 3 bases and J by 0 bases. CDR1 and CDR2 from the germline V gene are SQVTM and ANQGSEA. The CDR3 runs 14 residues. This chain's CDR3 is CSVEDRGYSYEQYF. The DNA of the CDR3 is TGCAGCGTTGAGGACAGGGGGTACTCCTACGAGCAGTACTTC.

The chain recombines TRBV29-1 with TRBJ2-3, with D perhaps TRBD1 (5 bases). From germline, CDR1 is SQVTM and CDR2 ANQGSEA. The ends were cut back, 3 bases at V and 6 bases at J, with 13 bases in the middle. CDR3 length equals 13 residues. The CDR3 here is CSVEPWQGDTQYF. In DNA, the CDR3 is TGCAGCGTTGAGCCCTGGCAGGGCGATACGCAGTATTTT.

The chain has TRBV12-3 or TRBV12-4 and TRBJ2-7, with D maybe TRBD2 (7 bases). V was trimmed by 5 bases and J by 4 bases, leaving 21 bases between them. The CDR3 spans 16 residues. Written as DNA, the CDR3 is TGTGCCAGCAGTCCCCCAGGGAGGGGGTATGTGTACGAGCAGTACTTC. As protein: CASSPPGRGYVYEQYF.

This sequence joins TRBV3-1 and TRBJ1-5; no reliable D call. CDR1 and CDR2 (germline): LGHDT, YNNKEL (reference sequence). The germline V and J ends were trimmed by 0 bases and 3 bases, with 9 bases remaining between them. The CDR3 sequence is 15 residues long. The CDR3 sequence is CASSQDHGYNQPQHF. In DNA, the CDR3 is TGTGCCAGCAGCCAAGATCACGGGTACAATCAGCCCCAGCATTTT. The full variable domain, its missing parts supplied by reference TRBV3-1 and TRBJ1-5, is DTAVSQTPKYLVTQMGNDKSIKCEQNLGHDTMYWYKQDSKKFLKIMFSYNNKELIINETVPNRFSPKSPDKAHLNLHINSLELGDSAVYFCASSQDHGYNQPQHFGDGTRLSIL.

This clonotype has a single count. This chain uses TRBV7-9 with TRBJ2-5; possibly TRBD2 for D (7 bases). The ends were cut back, 3 bases at V and 3 bases at J, with 11 bases in the middle. The CDR3 length is 14 residues. Per germline, CDR1 SEHNR and CDR2 FQNEAQ (reference sequence). CDR3 bases: TGTGCCAGCAGCTTTCGGGGGGCCGAAGAGACCCAGTACTTC. Translation: CASSFRGAEETQYF.

The chain employs TRBV20-1 and TRBJ2-1; 10 bases line up with TRBD1. The CDR3 length is 14 residues. Germline CDR1 DFQATT, CDR2 SNEGSKA (reference sequence). V was clipped by 5 bases and J by 4 bases; unmatched bases: 5. The CDR3 region has the DNA TGCAGTGCTTCATGGACAGGGGGATACAATGAGCAGTTCTTC. This encodes CSASWTGGYNEQFF.